This TCR beta chain stems from a study of blood T cell repertoires in COVID-19. Study-level background: The United States, Italy and Spain were the sources of the acute and convalescent COVID-19 samples. T cells, B-cell-depleted T cells, or PBMCs provided the cDNA or gDNA that served as material.

In the source study's methods: Reference gene primer amplification in the assay estimated nucleated cell counts. Repertoires were generated with immunoSEQ multiplex PCR, while TCRdb's copy carries only in-frame clones and drops some. From that table come the V and J calls and clone size; the DNA was used to work out D and trimming. The sample shows over 85,000 clones, 88% of them seen only once. This clone showed up just a few times. This CDR3 is 13 amino acids long. V was shortened by 4 bases and J by 3 bases, with 8 bases between the two germline ends. Germline V gene data show CDR1 as LGHDT and CDR2 as YNNKEL (reference sequence).

V is TRBV3-1 (or the pseudogene TRBV3-2) and J is TRBJ2-3; D is unresolved. This sequence was found in a woman in her seventies with acute or convalescent COVID-19. Sample: peripheral blood. The CDR3 nucleotides read TGTGCCAGCAGCCCCATGAGGACAGATACGCAGTATTTT. It translates to CASSPMRTDTQYF.